The rows below give T cell receptor beta chains drawn from one sample of a study of human T cells and chemical hapten exposure. TCRdb re-called the RACE reads through MiXCR, storing one row per CDR3 protein. The sample has approximately 97,000 distinct CDR3 sequences; about 8.6% are singletons. Sequenced material: whole blood. These receptors were obtained from a female donor in good health. Some clones in this sample may be carry-over from other donors' samples. CDR3s include the opening cysteine and the closing phenylalanine or tryptophan. Fields, in order: D gene, clone size, CDR3 length, V gene, J gene, CDR3 DNA, CDR3 protein. A D gene is named only where the DNA matches it firmly. Clone size is stated in some rows and not others, as once, few, many or a class when expanded.

D gene: NA
clone size: NA
CDR3 length: 14
V gene: TRBV30
J gene: TRBJ2-2
CDR3 DNA: TGTGCCTGGAGTGTAATGGTGCAGGGCGGGGAGCTGTTTTTT
CDR3 protein: CAWSVMVQGGELFF

D gene: TRBD1
clone size: few
CDR3 length: 14
V gene: TRBV20-1
J gene: TRBJ2-7
CDR3 DNA: TGCAGTGCTAGAAGGGGACAGGGGAGCCCCGAGCAGTACTTC
CDR3 protein: CSARRGQGSPEQYF

D gene: TRBD2
clone size: few
CDR3 length: 15
V gene: TRBV28
J gene: TRBJ2-1
CDR3 DNA: TGTGCCAGCAGTTCAGATAGCGGGAGACTGGGTGAGCAGTTCTTC
CDR3 protein: CASSSDSGRLGEQFF

D gene: TRBD1
clone size: few
CDR3 length: 12
V gene: TRBV30
J gene: TRBJ2-7
CDR3 DNA: TGTGCCTGGGGACAGGGGGCCCGTGAGCAGTACTTC
CDR3 protein: CAWGQGAREQYF

D gene: NA
clone size: NA
CDR3 length: 12
V gene: TRBV6-2/TRBV6-3
J gene: TRBJ1-1
CDR3 DNA: TGTGCCAGCAGGCCAGGGTACACTGAAGCTTTCTTT
CDR3 protein: CASRPGYTEAFF

D gene: TRBD1
clone size: NA
CDR3 length: 15
V gene: TRBV6-4
J gene: TRBJ2-5
CDR3 DNA: TGTGCCAGCAGTGACTCGGTAGGGGGCATCGAGACCCAGTACTTC
CDR3 protein: CASSDSVGGIETQYF

D gene: NA
clone size: few
CDR3 length: 15
V gene: TRBV2
J gene: TRBJ2-1
CDR3 DNA: TGTGCCAGCAGCATAGCGGAGGCCTCCTACAATGAGCAGTTCTTC
CDR3 protein: CASSIAEASYNEQFF

D gene: TRBD1
clone size: many
CDR3 length: 13
V gene: TRBV6-1
J gene: TRBJ1-2
CDR3 DNA: TGTGCCAGCACGACCGGGACAGTCTATGGCTACACCTTC
CDR3 protein: CASTTGTVYGYTF

D gene: NA
clone size: many
CDR3 length: 13
V gene: TRBV27
J gene: TRBJ1-1
CDR3 DNA: TGTGCCAGCAAGGGACGAGGATTCACTGAAGCTTTCTTT
CDR3 protein: CASKGRGFTEAFF

D gene: TRBD1
clone size: NA
CDR3 length: 18
V gene: TRBV12-3/TRBV12-4
J gene: TRBJ1-1
CDR3 DNA: TGTGCCAGCAGTTCTTTTCTTCCGGGACAGGGAAAGAACACTGAAGCTTTCTTT
CDR3 protein: CASSSFLPGQGKNTEAFF

D gene: TRBD2
clone size: NA
CDR3 length: 14
V gene: TRBV28
J gene: TRBJ2-7
CDR3 DNA: TGTGCCAGCGGGCTAGCGGGAGATCAGTACGAGCAGTACTTC
CDR3 protein: CASGLAGDQYEQYF

D gene: NA
clone size: NA
CDR3 length: 13
V gene: TRBV3-1
J gene: TRBJ2-7
CDR3 DNA: TGTGCCAGCAGCCCGACTGACTACTACGAGCAGTACTTC
CDR3 protein: CASSPTDYYEQYF

D gene: TRBD1
clone size: NA
CDR3 length: 14
V gene: TRBV5-4
J gene: TRBJ2-3
CDR3 DNA: TGTGCCAGCAGCTTGGTTCAGGGGGCAGATACGCAGTATTTT
CDR3 protein: CASSLVQGADTQYF

D gene: NA
clone size: many
CDR3 length: 14
V gene: TRBV12-3/TRBV12-4
J gene: TRBJ2-3
CDR3 DNA: TGTGCCTCCCAGAGGGCAGCAACGACAGATACGCAGTATTTT
CDR3 protein: CASQRAATTDTQYF

D gene: TRBD2
clone size: many
CDR3 length: 15
V gene: TRBV4-1
J gene: TRBJ2-7
CDR3 DNA: TGCGCCAGCAGCCAACCAACTAGCGGGAGCTACGAGCAGTACTTC
CDR3 protein: CASSQPTSGSYEQYF

D gene: NA
clone size: NA
CDR3 length: 14
V gene: TRBV30
J gene: TRBJ1-5
CDR3 DNA: TGTGCCTGGACCCAAACGGGGGGAGGGCAGCCCCAGAATTTT
CDR3 protein: CAWTQTGGGQPQNF

D gene: TRBD1
clone size: many
CDR3 length: 15
V gene: TRBV6-5
J gene: TRBJ1-3
CDR3 DNA: TGTGCCAGCCACTCGGGACAGGGTTTTGGAAACACCATATATTTT
CDR3 protein: CASHSGQGFGNTIYF

D gene: TRBD1
clone size: few
CDR3 length: 15
V gene: TRBV28
J gene: TRBJ2-7
CDR3 DNA: TGTGCCAGCAGCCCGACCGGGACAGATACCTACGAGCAGTACTTC
CDR3 protein: CASSPTGTDTYEQYF

D gene: NA
clone size: few
CDR3 length: 13
V gene: TRBV6-1
J gene: TRBJ2-7
CDR3 DNA: TGTGCCAGCCGCTGGGACGGATCCTACGAGCAGTACTTC
CDR3 protein: CASRWDGSYEQYF

D gene: TRBD2
clone size: NA
CDR3 length: 15
V gene: TRBV7-7
J gene: TRBJ2-3
CDR3 DNA: TGTGCTAGCAGCCGAGAACTAGCGTTCACAGATACGCAGTATTTT
CDR3 protein: CASSRELAFTDTQYF

D gene: NA
clone size: few
CDR3 length: 13
V gene: TRBV7-2
J gene: TRBJ1-1
CDR3 DNA: TGTGCCAGCAGCTTAGCTACCAGGGAGAAGGCTTTCTTT
CDR3 protein: CASSLATREKAFF

D gene: NA
clone size: many
CDR3 length: 15
V gene: TRBV5-1
J gene: TRBJ2-1
CDR3 DNA: TGCGCCAGCAGCTTGAAAGGAGGGTATGTGGATGAGCAGTTCTTC
CDR3 protein: CASSLKGGYVDEQFF

D gene: TRBD1
clone size: few
CDR3 length: 21
V gene: TRBV7-3
J gene: TRBJ2-3
CDR3 DNA: TGTGCCAGCAGCTTAAGGCCCAGGACTCGGTCCGGGACAGCCCGCACAGATACGCAGTATTTT
CDR3 protein: CASSLRPRTRSGTARTDTQYF

D gene: TRBD2
clone size: few
CDR3 length: 15
V gene: TRBV28
J gene: TRBJ2-1
CDR3 DNA: TGTGCCAGCAGCCCCCCGCAGAGGGAGGGCCCGGAGCAGTTCTTC
CDR3 protein: CASSPPQREGPEQFF

D gene: NA
clone size: NA
CDR3 length: 14
V gene: TRBV27
J gene: TRBJ1-5
CDR3 DNA: TGTGCCAGCAGTTCGGACACCGTCAATCAGCCCCAGCATTTT
CDR3 protein: CASSSDTVNQPQHF

D gene: NA
clone size: NA
CDR3 length: 12
V gene: TRBV5-1
J gene: TRBJ2-3
CDR3 DNA: TGCGCCAGCAGACAGGGCACAGATACGCAGTATTTT
CDR3 protein: CASRQGTDTQYF

D gene: NA
clone size: many
CDR3 length: 13
V gene: TRBV11-1
J gene: TRBJ2-3
CDR3 DNA: TGTGCCAGCAGCTTAGAGAACACAGATACGCAGTATTTT
CDR3 protein: CASSLENTDTQYF

D gene: NA
clone size: NA
CDR3 length: 13
V gene: TRBV3-1
J gene: TRBJ2-3
CDR3 DNA: TGTGCCAGCAGCCAAGCAGCGGAAGATACGCAGTATTTT
CDR3 protein: CASSQAAEDTQYF

D gene: NA
clone size: few
CDR3 length: 15
V gene: TRBV29-1
J gene: TRBJ2-7
CDR3 DNA: TGCAGCGTTGTTAAGGGCACAGGGAGCTCCTACGAGCAGTACTTC
CDR3 protein: CSVVKGTGSSYEQYF

D gene: TRBD1
clone size: few
CDR3 length: 15
V gene: TRBV29-1
J gene: TRBJ2-2
CDR3 DNA: TGCAGCGTCCCGGCGGGACAGGTTAACACCGGGGAGCTGTTTTTT
CDR3 protein: CSVPAGQVNTGELFF

D gene: TRBD1
clone size: NA
CDR3 length: 13
V gene: TRBV27
J gene: TRBJ2-5
CDR3 DNA: TGTGCCAGCACCGACAGGGGGCGTGAGACCCAGTACTTC
CDR3 protein: CASTDRGRETQYF

D gene: NA
clone size: NA
CDR3 length: 11
V gene: TRBV28
J gene: TRBJ1-1
CDR3 DNA: TGTGCCAGCAGTTTAAGCAGAAAAGCTTTCTTT
CDR3 protein: CASSLSRKAFF

D gene: TRBD2
clone size: NA
CDR3 length: 14
V gene: TRBV28
J gene: TRBJ2-1
CDR3 DNA: TGTGCCAGCAGGCGAGCGGGAGTTGTCGATGAGCAGTTCTTC
CDR3 protein: CASRRAGVVDEQFF

D gene: TRBD2
clone size: NA
CDR3 length: 15
V gene: TRBV12-3/TRBV12-4
J gene: TRBJ2-1
CDR3 DNA: TGTGCCAGTCGAGGGTGGGCGGGAGCCTACAATGAGCAGTTCTTC
CDR3 protein: CASRGWAGAYNEQFF

D gene: NA
clone size: many
CDR3 length: 15
V gene: TRBV6-2/TRBV6-3
J gene: TRBJ1-5
CDR3 DNA: TGTGCCAGCACTCCGGGAGCCGGGCGGAATCAGCCCCAGCATTTT
CDR3 protein: CASTPGAGRNQPQHF

D gene: NA
clone size: NA
CDR3 length: 13
V gene: TRBV7-2
J gene: TRBJ2-2
CDR3 DNA: TGTGCCAGCAGCCGACAGAACACCGGGGAGCTGTTTTTT
CDR3 protein: CASSRQNTGELFF

D gene: NA
clone size: NA
CDR3 length: 16
V gene: TRBV20-1
J gene: TRBJ2-3
CDR3 DNA: TGCAGTGCTAGAAAATGGAGCTTAACTAGCACAGATACGCAGTATTTT
CDR3 protein: CSARKWSLTSTDTQYF

D gene: NA
clone size: few
CDR3 length: 13
V gene: TRBV20-1
J gene: TRBJ2-5
CDR3 DNA: TGCAGTGCTATAAAACGGGGTCAAGAGACCCAGTACTTC
CDR3 protein: CSAIKRGQETQYF

D gene: NA
clone size: NA
CDR3 length: 13
V gene: TRBV28
J gene: TRBJ1-3
CDR3 DNA: TGTGCCAGCAGTCCCCGTCCCGATACCGGCATATATTTT
CDR3 protein: CASSPRPDTGIYF

D gene: TRBD1
clone size: many
CDR3 length: 13
V gene: TRBV20-1
J gene: TRBJ1-2
CDR3 DNA: TGCAGTGCTAGAGAGGACAGGCACTATGGCTACACCTTC
CDR3 protein: CSAREDRHYGYTF

D gene: NA
clone size: few
CDR3 length: 16
V gene: TRBV28
J gene: TRBJ1-1
CDR3 DNA: TGTGCCATCCTCCCCGGGACATTCGCTTGGAACACTGAAGCTTTCTTT
CDR3 protein: CAILPGTFAWNTEAFF

D gene: TRBD2
clone size: NA
CDR3 length: 15
V gene: TRBV5-1
J gene: TRBJ2-3
CDR3 DNA: TGCGCCAGCAGCTTGGAACTAGCGGGCACAGATACGCAGTATTTT
CDR3 protein: CASSLELAGTDTQYF

D gene: NA
clone size: few
CDR3 length: 14
V gene: TRBV4-2
J gene: TRBJ2-7
CDR3 DNA: TGTGCCAGCAGCCAAGGGTCCCGTACTTACGAGCAGTACTTC
CDR3 protein: CASSQGSRTYEQYF

D gene: TRBD2
clone size: few
CDR3 length: 18
V gene: TRBV4-2
J gene: TRBJ2-2
CDR3 DNA: TGTGCCAGCAGCCAAGATCTAGCGGGAGGGCCGAGCACCGGGGAGCTGTTTTTT
CDR3 protein: CASSQDLAGGPSTGELFF

D gene: NA
clone size: NA
CDR3 length: 16
V gene: TRBV12-3/TRBV12-4
J gene: TRBJ2-5
CDR3 DNA: TGTGCCAGCAGTCCCCAAGGCGCACCGACGGGGGAGACCCAGTACTTC
CDR3 protein: CASSPQGAPTGETQYF

D gene: NA
clone size: many
CDR3 length: 13
V gene: TRBV2
J gene: TRBJ1-1
CDR3 DNA: TGTGCCAGCAGTGTAGCCCCGGAGACGATTGCTTTCTTT
CDR3 protein: CASSVAPETIAFF

D gene: NA
clone size: many
CDR3 length: 15
V gene: TRBV20-1
J gene: TRBJ2-7
CDR3 DNA: TGCAGTGCTAACTATCTAGCGAGGAGCTCCTACGAGCAGTACTTC
CDR3 protein: CSANYLARSSYEQYF

D gene: TRBD2
clone size: few
CDR3 length: 15
V gene: TRBV23-1
J gene: TRBJ2-7
CDR3 DNA: TGCGCCAGCAGTCGTAGTAGCGGGACCTCCTACGAGCAGTACTTC
CDR3 protein: CASSRSSGTSYEQYF

D gene: TRBD2
clone size: NA
CDR3 length: 16
V gene: TRBV19
J gene: TRBJ2-5
CDR3 DNA: TGTGCCAGTAGTAACACCCAGGGACTAGCGGAAGAGACCCAGTACTTC
CDR3 protein: CASSNTQGLAEETQYF

D gene: NA
clone size: NA
CDR3 length: 14
V gene: TRBV28
J gene: TRBJ2-5
CDR3 DNA: TGTGCCAGCAGTTTACCTAGCCAGAGGGAGACCCAGTACTTC
CDR3 protein: CASSLPSQRETQYF

D gene: NA
clone size: NA
CDR3 length: 14
V gene: TRBV29-1
J gene: TRBJ2-3
CDR3 DNA: TGCAGCGTCCGGGACCTTCATTTCACAGATACGCAGTATTTT
CDR3 protein: CSVRDLHFTDTQYF

D gene: TRBD2
clone size: few
CDR3 length: 19
V gene: TRBV5-5
J gene: TRBJ2-1
CDR3 DNA: TGTGCCAGCAGCTTAAGAGGAAGGACTAGCGGGATCTCCTACAATGAGCAGTTCTTC
CDR3 protein: CASSLRGRTSGISYNEQFF

D gene: TRBD2
clone size: NA
CDR3 length: 18
V gene: TRBV5-1
J gene: TRBJ2-7
CDR3 DNA: TGCGCCAGCAGCGTCAGCGGGACTAGCGGGCTTCTCTCCTACGAGCAGTACTTC
CDR3 protein: CASSVSGTSGLLSYEQYF

D gene: TRBD2
clone size: NA
CDR3 length: 21
V gene: TRBV12-3/TRBV12-4
J gene: TRBJ2-3
CDR3 DNA: TGTGCCAGCAGTTTACCCCCCGGAGGTAGCGGGAGGGCCATAAGCACAGATACGCAGTATTTT
CDR3 protein: CASSLPPGGSGRAISTDTQYF